The 14 T cell receptor beta chains reported below all come from one sample, sequenced in a study of T cells in localized non-small cell lung cancer. Method: immunoSEQ multiplex PCR; TCRdb's copy keeps in-frame clones and lacks some. Of roughly 20,000 clones listed, approximately 90% are singletons. The sequencing used peripheral blood, collected before any cancer treatment. These receptors originate from a male donor aged 60 or over with stage I squamous cell lung carcinoma.

V and J are TRBV9 and TRBJ2-1; D may be TRBD1 or TRBD2 (6 bases each). CDR1 SGDLS and CDR2 YYNGEE come from the germline V gene. V dropped 3 bases and J dropped 7 bases, with 11 bases sitting between them. This CDR3 is 13 amino acids long. CDR3 DNA: TGTGCCAGCAGCGGGGGGGCCAAGAATGAGCAGTTCTTC. This sequence encodes CASSGGAKNEQFF.

The CDR3 DNA follows: TGCGCCAGCAGCCCGGGACTCCCCACGGGTTATGGCTACACCTTC. It encodes CASSPGLPTGYGYTF. The chain carries TRBV4-1 and TRBJ1-2; D might be TRBD1 (5 bases). Trimming pared 4 bases from V and 5 bases from J, leaving 17 bases between. There are 15 residues in the CDR3. Germline assignment: CDR1 MGHRA and CDR2 YSYEKL.

As regards this clone: The sample holds other DNA sequences that translate to the same CDR3. This sequence joins TRBV7-2 and TRBJ2-7; TRBD1 aligns across 11 bases. V shed 4 bases, J shed 3 bases, and the junction held 5 bases outside the gene matches. Germline V CDR1 and CDR2: SGHTA, FQGNSA. The CDR3 sequence is 15 residues long. The CDR3 sequence is CASSSRDRGIYEQYF. The CDR3 DNA is TGTGCCAGCAGCTCCCGGGACAGGGGGATCTACGAGCAGTACTTC.

The chain employs TRBV5-1 and TRBJ1-2; the D gene is possibly TRBD1 (5 bases). Germline V gene lookup returns CDR1 SGHRS and CDR2 YFSETQ. The V end was cut by 0 bases, the J end by 4 bases, with 13 bases between. This CDR3 spans 15 amino acids. In nucleotides, the CDR3 is TGCGCCAGCAGCTTGGACAAGGGGACGGGCTATGGCTACACCTTC. This encodes CASSLDKGTGYGYTF.

The chain recombines TRBV6-5 with TRBJ2-4; D is possibly TRBD1 (5 bases). V was shortened by 0 bases and J by 6 bases, with 6 bases between the two germline ends. The CDR3 is made up of 13 amino acids. CDR1 and CDR2 from the germline V gene are MNHEY and SVGAGI. In DNA, the CDR3 is TGTGCCAGCAGTTACTCTAGGGGAAACATTCAGTACTTC. This translates into CASSYSRGNIQYF.

V and J are TRBV5-1 and TRBJ2-1; D unresolved. The CDR3 totals 16 residues. The V gene lost 0 bases and the J gene lost 0 bases, with 10 bases spanning the gap. CDR1 and CDR2 (germline): SGHRS, YFSETQ. The CDR3 loop is CASSLAGRSSYNEQFF. In DNA, the CDR3 is TGCGCCAGCAGCTTGGCCGGCAGGAGCTCCTACAATGAGCAGTTCTTC. Based on the CDR3 plus reference TRBV5-1 and TRBJ2-1, the full variable domain is KAGVTQTPRYLIKTRGQQVTLSCSPISGHRSVSWYQQTPGQGLQFLFEYFSETQRNKGNFPGRFSGRQFSNSRSEMNVSTLELGDSALYLCASSLAGRSSYNEQFFGPGTRLTVL.

The chain joins TRBV10-3 to TRBJ2-7, with TRBD1 matching over 8 bases. V was pared by 4 bases and J by 3 bases, with 2 bases of the junction left unmatched. Germline CDR1 is ENHRY and CDR2 is SYGVKD. The CDR3 spans 13 residues. CDR3 sequence (DNA): TGTGCCATCAGTGGGACAGGGCTCTACGAGCAGTACTTC. Protein product: CAISGTGLYEQYF.

The rearrangement links TRBV29-1 to TRBJ2-5; D might be TRBD1 (6 bases). This CDR3 has 13 amino acids. V was pared by 5 bases and J by 4 bases, with 14 bases between. Looked up from germline, CDR1 is SQVTM and CDR2 is ANQGSEA. CDR3 residues: CSVSSGELETQYF. DNA of the CDR3: TGCAGCGTTTCTTCAGGGGAACTAGAGACCCAGTACTTC.

The chain has TRBV6-5 and TRBJ1-2; 7 bases fit TRBD1. The V gene's germline CDR1 is MNHEY and CDR2 SVGAGI. The CDR3 covers 14 residues. V shed 0 bases, J shed 5 bases, and the junction held 3 bases outside the gene matches. The CDR3 sequence: CASSYSDRFYGYTF. The CDR3 DNA reads TGTGCCAGCAGTTACTCGGACAGGTTTTATGGCTACACCTTC.

V usage is TRBV21-1 and J usage is TRBJ1-6. TRBV21-1 is a known pseudogene. The CDR3 runs 14 residues. This CDR3 reads CASIPGLINSPLHF. The CDR3 DNA follows: TGTGCCAGCATCCCGGGACTGATTAATTCACCCCTCCACTTT.

V is TRBV5-1 and J is TRBJ2-1; D is ambiguous. Trimming stripped 1 base from V and 7 bases from J, with 3 bases between. The CDR3 has 11 amino acids. CDR1 is SGHRS and CDR2 is YFSETQ in the germline V gene. CDR3 DNA sequence: TGCGCCAGCAGCTTGCAAAATGAGCAGTTCTTC. Translation: CASSLQNEQFF.

The rearrangement uses TRBV6-4 and TRBJ1-1; tentatively, D is TRBD1 (6 bases). Trimming left V 0 bases short and J 4 bases short, with 9 bases between. The germline V gene encodes CDR1 MRHNA and CDR2 SNTAGT. The CDR3 loop spans 14 amino acids. The CDR3 sequence is CASSDSSRGTEAFF. The CDR3 region has the DNA TGTGCCAGCAGTGACTCGAGCAGGGGCACTGAAGCTTTCTTT.

This clone was seen just once. V is TRBV27 and J is TRBJ2-2, with D maybe TRBD1 (6 bases). The V end was cut by 3 bases, the J end by 0 bases, with 11 bases between. Germline-derived CDR1 and CDR2 are MNHEY and SMNVEV (reference sequence). This CDR3 comprises 16 residues. CDR3 nucleotide sequence: TGTGCCAGCAGTTTTACAGGGTATGCGAACACCGGGGAGCTGTTTTTT. Its protein product is CASSFTGYANTGELFF.

The chain carries TRBV30 and TRBJ1-1, with TRBD1 matching 7 bases. CDR3 length: 17 amino acids. In germline, CDR1 is GTSNPN, CDR2 SVGIG (reference sequence). The junction had 16 bases not matched to a gene; V was cut back by 0 bases and J by 6 bases. CDR3 sequence reads: CAWSVNLYGRGVSEAFF. The CDR3 bases are TGTGCCTGGAGTGTAAATTTATACGGCAGGGGGGTCTCTGAAGCTTTCTTT. Variable domain in full (rest from reference TRBV30 and TRBJ1-1): SQTIHQWPATLVQPVGSPLSLECTVEGTSNPNLYWYRQAAGRGLQLLFYSVGIGQISSEVPQNLSASRPQDRQFILSSKKLLLSDSGFYLCAWSVNLYGRGVSEAFFGQGTRLTVV.